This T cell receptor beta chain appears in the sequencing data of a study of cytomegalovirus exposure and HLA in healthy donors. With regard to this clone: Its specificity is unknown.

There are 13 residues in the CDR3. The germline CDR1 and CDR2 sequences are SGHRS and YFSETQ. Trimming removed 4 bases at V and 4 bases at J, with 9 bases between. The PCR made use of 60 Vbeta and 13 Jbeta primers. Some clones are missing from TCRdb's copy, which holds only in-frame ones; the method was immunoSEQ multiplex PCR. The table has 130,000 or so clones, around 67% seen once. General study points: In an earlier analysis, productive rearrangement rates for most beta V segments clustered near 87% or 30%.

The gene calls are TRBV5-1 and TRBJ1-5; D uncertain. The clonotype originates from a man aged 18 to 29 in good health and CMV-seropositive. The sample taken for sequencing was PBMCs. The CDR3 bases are TGCGCCAGCAGCAGTGACGGGAATCAGCCCCAGCATTTT. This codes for CASSSDGNQPQHF. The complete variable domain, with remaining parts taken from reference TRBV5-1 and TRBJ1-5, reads KAGVTQTPRYLIKTRGQQVTLSCSPISGHRSVSWYQQTPGQGLQFLFEYFSETQRNKGNFPGRFSGRQFSNSRSEMNVSTLELGDSALYLCASSSDGNQPQHFGDGTRLSIL.